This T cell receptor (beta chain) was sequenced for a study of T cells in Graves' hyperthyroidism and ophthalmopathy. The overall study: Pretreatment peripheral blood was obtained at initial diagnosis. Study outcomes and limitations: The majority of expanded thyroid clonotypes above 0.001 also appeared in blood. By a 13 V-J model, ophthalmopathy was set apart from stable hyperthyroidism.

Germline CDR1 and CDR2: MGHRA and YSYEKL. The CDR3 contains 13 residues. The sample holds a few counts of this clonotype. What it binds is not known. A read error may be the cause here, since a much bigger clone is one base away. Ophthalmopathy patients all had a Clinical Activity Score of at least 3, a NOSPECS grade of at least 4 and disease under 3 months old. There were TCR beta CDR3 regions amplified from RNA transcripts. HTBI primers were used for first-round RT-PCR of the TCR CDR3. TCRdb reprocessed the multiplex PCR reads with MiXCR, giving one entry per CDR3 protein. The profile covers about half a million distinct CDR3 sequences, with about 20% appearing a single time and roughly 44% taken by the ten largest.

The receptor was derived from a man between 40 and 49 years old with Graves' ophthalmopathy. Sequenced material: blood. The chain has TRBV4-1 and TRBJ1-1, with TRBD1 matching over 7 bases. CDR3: CASSQTGDTEALF. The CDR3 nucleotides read TGCGCCAGCAGCCAAACAGGGGACACTGAAGCTTTATTT.